The 18 T cell receptor beta chains listed next were all sequenced from one sample in a study of control samples from healthy donors and cancer patients. Assay: immunoSEQ multiplex PCR; the TCRdb copy retains only in-frame clones and omits some. Of under 200,000 clones listed, 93% are singletons. The sample taken for sequencing was blood. The receptors derive from a woman in her sixties or seventies in good health.

The J gene is TRBJ2-7, the V gene TRBV7-9; 13 bases align to TRBD2. CDR3 length: 17 residues. Unmatched junction bases numbered 7, after V lost 5 bases and J lost 0 bases. CDR1 SEHNR and CDR2 FQNEAQ come from the germline V gene (reference sequence). The CDR3 sequence is CASSPTSGGAYSYEQYF. CDR3 nucleotides: TGTGCCAGCAGCCCTACTAGCGGGGGGGCTTACTCCTACGAGCAGTACTTC. Drawing the rest from reference TRBV7-9 and TRBJ2-7, the complete variable domain is DTGVSQNPRHKITKRGQNVTFRCDPISEHNRLYWYRQTLGQGPEFLTYFQNEAQLEKSRLLSDRFSAERPKGSFSTLEIQRTEQGDSAMYLCASSPTSGGAYSYEQYFGPGTRLTVT.

The rearrangement joins TRBV20-1 to TRBJ2-1; maybe TRBD2 (6 bases). Trimming cost V 3 bases and J 10 bases, with 10 bases left between them. The germline gives CDR1 DFQATT, CDR2 SNEGSKA (reference sequence). CDR3 size: 11 residues. CDR3 sequence: CSASFGGEQFF. CDR3 DNA: TGCAGTGCTAGTTTCGGGGGAGAGCAGTTCTTC.

V and J are TRBV7-9 and TRBJ1-1; no clear D. V lost 2 bases and J lost 3, with 16 bases in between. This CDR3 has 16 residues. Per the germline V gene, CDR1 is SEHNR and CDR2 is FQNEAQ (reference sequence). CDR3 bases: TGTGCCAGCAGCTTATATTACAAAGGGAGGTACACTGAAGCTTTCTTT. The encoded protein is CASSLYYKGRYTEAFF.

The chain employs TRBV6-5 and TRBJ2-2; D may correspond to TRBD1 or TRBD2 (6 bases each). The CDR3 loop spans 13 amino acids. Trimming took off 8 bases at V and 7 bases at J, with 14 bases between the two ends. Germline CDR1 and CDR2: MNHEY and SVGAGI. The CDR3 loop reads CASDGGRGGELFF. The CDR3 DNA reads as TGTGCCAGCGATGGGGGGCGGGGCGGGGAGCTGTTTTTT.

The chain combines TRBV3-1 (or the pseudogene TRBV3-2) with TRBJ2-7; D uncertain. The V gene lost 1 base and the J gene lost 0 bases, with 7 bases spanning the gap. The CDR3 covers 14 residues. From germline, CDR1 is LGHDT and CDR2 YNNKEL (reference sequence). In DNA, the CDR3 is TGTGCCAGCAGCCAAGGCGACTTCTCCTACGAGCAGTACTTC. This sequence encodes CASSQGDFSYEQYF.

This chain joins TRBV13 and TRBJ2-1; D unresolved. CDR1 and CDR2 (germline): PRHDT, FYEKMQ (reference sequence). This CDR3 contains 12 residues. Deletions cut 5 bases from V and 2 bases from J, with 4 bases between. The CDR3 DNA follows: TGTGCCAGCAGCCCGCCCTACAATGAGCAGTTCTTC. It specifies CASSPPYNEQFF.

The table lists this clone with a count of one. The V and J genes are TRBV14 and TRBJ2-5; D possibly corresponds to TRBD2 (7 bases). V was trimmed by 0 bases and J by 3 bases, leaving 17 bases between them. The V gene's germline CDR1 is SGHDN and CDR2 FVKESK. The CDR3 consists of 17 residues. This CDR3 is CASSQEGGGPMKETQYF. As DNA, the CDR3 is TGTGCCAGCAGCCAAGAGGGGGGGGGCCCTATGAAAGAGACCCAGTACTTC. The whole variable domain, filled in from reference TRBV14 and TRBJ2-5, reads EAGVTQFPSHSVIEKGQTVTLRCDPISGHDNLYWYRRVMGKEIKFLLHFVKESKQDESGMPNNRFLAERTGGTYSTLKVQPAELEDSGVYFCASSQEGGGPMKETQYFGPGTRLLVL.

The J gene is TRBJ2-2, the V gene TRBV7-9; D call uncertain. In germline, CDR1 is SEHNR, CDR2 FQNEAQ (reference sequence). The germline V and J ends were trimmed by 4 bases and 4 bases, with 10 bases remaining between them. The CDR3 loop spans 14 amino acids. CDR3 sequence reads: CASSSFEVTGELFF. The CDR3 DNA reads TGTGCCAGCAGCTCGTTCGAAGTCACCGGGGAGCTGTTTTTT.

The chain recombines TRBV2 with TRBJ1-2; 8 nucleotides line up with TRBD1. The ends lost 4 bases at V and 0 bases at J; junction bases unmatched: 7. The CDR3 has 16 residues. CDR1 and CDR2 (germline): SNHLY, FYNNEI. The CDR3: CASSGRDRRANYGYTF. In DNA form, the CDR3 reads TGTGCCAGCAGTGGTAGGGACAGGAGAGCTAACTATGGCTACACCTTC.

The chain carries TRBV7-2 and TRBJ2-3, with D unclear. CDR3 length equals 12 residues. CDR1 is SGHTA, CDR2 FQGNSA, per germline. The V end lost 5 bases, the J end lost 5 bases, and 8 bases lay between the germline ends. CDR3 DNA sequence: TGTGCCAGCAGCCTTGGGCTAGATACGCAGTATTTT. Protein: CASSLGLDTQYF.

This clone was found a few times. The chain joins TRBV19 to TRBJ1-5, with unresolved D. The CDR3 is 13 amino acids. Germline loops: CDR1 LNHDA, CDR2 SQIVND (reference sequence). Trimming took off 3 bases at V and 7 bases at J, with 10 bases between the two ends. In DNA, the CDR3 is TGTGCCAGTAGTATTTCGGAGGTACAGCCCCAGCATTTT. Protein product: CASSISEVQPQHF. The variable domain in full, completed from reference TRBV19 and TRBJ1-5, reads DGGITQSPKYLFRKEGQNVTLSCEQNLNHDAMYWYRQDPGQGLRLIYYSQIVNDFQKGDIAEGYSVSREKKESFPLTVTSAQKNPTAFYLCASSISEVQPQHFGDGTRLSIL.

The sample holds many counts of this clone. The rearrangement links TRBV25-1 to TRBJ2-1, with D possibly matching TRBD1 (5 bases). This CDR3 has 17 residues. Germline V gene data show CDR1 as MGHDK and CDR2 as SYGVNS. V gave up 1 base and J gave up 3 bases, with 16 bases separating them. The CDR3 spells CASSESQGQGDYNEQFF. The CDR3 nucleotides are TGTGCCAGCAGTGAATCCCAGGGCCAAGGTGACTACAATGAGCAGTTCTTC.

The chain has TRBV7-9 and TRBJ1-2; weak D call: TRBD1 (5 bases). V lost 5 bases and J lost 4, with 14 bases in between. Germline V gene sequence: CDR1 SEHNR, CDR2 FQNEAQ (reference sequence). CDR3 length: 14 residues. CDR3 residues: CASSPGEGSYGYTF. CDR3 nucleotides: TGTGCCAGCAGCCCCGGGGAGGGGAGCTATGGCTACACCTTC.

The chain recombines TRBV7-9 with TRBJ1-6, with 7 bases aligning to TRBD1. CDR3 length: 14 residues. The junction had 6 bases not matched to a gene; V was cut back by 5 bases and J by 8 bases. CDR1 and CDR2 (germline): SEHNR, FQNEAQ (reference sequence). The CDR3 DNA sequence: TGTGCCAGCAGCCGACAGGGATGGGATTCACCCCTCCACTTT. This codes for CASSRQGWDSPLHF.

The chain uses TRBV11-2 and TRBJ1-1, with D perhaps matching TRBD1 (5 bases). V was pared by 1 base and J by 1 base, with 16 bases between. This CDR3 spans 17 amino acids. Germline values: CDR1 SGHAT, CDR2 FQNNGV. The CDR3 spells CASSLGLRTRENTEAFF. The CDR3 coding sequence is TGTGCCAGCAGCTTAGGTTTGAGGACAAGGGAGAACACTGAAGCTTTCTTT. Supplemented by reference TRBV11-2 and TRBJ1-1, the full variable domain reads EAGVAQSPRYKIIEKRQSVAFWCNPISGHATLYWYQQILGQGPKLLIQFQNNGVVDDSQLPKDRFSAERLKGVDSTLKIQPAKLEDSAVYLCASSLGLRTRENTEAFFGQGTRLTVV.

The chain joins TRBV3-1 (or the pseudogene TRBV3-2) to TRBJ1-2; possibly TRBD1 for D (5 bases). The V gene lost 3 bases and the J gene lost 1 base, with 9 bases spanning the gap. From germline, CDR1 is LGHDT and CDR2 YNNKEL (reference sequence). The CDR3 has 14 residues. In DNA, the CDR3 is TGTGCCAGCAGCCAGAGTCAGGGTAACTATGGCTACACCTTC. Amino acids: CASSQSQGNYGYTF.

The chain is built from TRBV6-2 or TRBV6-3 and TRBJ1-2; no clear D gene. The length of the CDR3 is 13 residues. The V end lost 5 bases, the J end lost 4 bases, and 11 bases lay between the germline ends. Germline CDR1 MNHEY, CDR2 SVGEGT. The CDR3 loop is CASSHQSIYGYTF. The CDR3 DNA is TGTGCCAGCAGTCACCAAAGTATCTATGGCTACACCTTC.

As concerns this clone: Other DNA sequences in the sample encode the same CDR3. The rearrangement links TRBV10-3 to TRBJ1-5; maybe TRBD1 (5 bases). Trimming left V 6 bases short and J 2 bases short, with 11 bases between. Germline V gene sequence: CDR1 ENHRY, CDR2 SYGVKD. This CDR3 region has 14 residues. The CDR3 sequence is CAISPGGGNQPQHF. DNA of the CDR3: TGTGCCATCAGCCCGGGGGGGGGCAATCAGCCCCAGCATTTT.